The 6 T cell receptor beta chains reported below all come from one sample, sequenced in a study of T cells in localized non-small cell lung cancer. Method: immunoSEQ multiplex PCR; TCRdb's copy keeps in-frame clones and lacks some. The sample consists of roughly 38,000 clones, more than 75% of them appearing once. Sequencing used peripheral blood, obtained before any cancer treatment. The receptors were sampled from a man aged 18 to 50 with stage I lung adenocarcinoma.

The rearrangement uses TRBV10-3 and TRBJ1-5, with a tentative D call TRBD1 (5 bases). Germline values: CDR1 ENHRY, CDR2 SYGVKD. V was shortened by 6 bases and J by 3 bases, with 12 bases between the two germline ends. The CDR3 sequence is 14 residues long. Here the CDR3 DNA reads TGTGCCATCAGCCCCCGGGGGGACAATCAGCCCCAGCATTTT. As protein: CAISPRGDNQPQHF.

The genes are TRBV4-1 and TRBJ1-2; D unresolved. Germline V gene data show CDR1 as MGHRA and CDR2 as YSYEKL. This CDR3 is built from 15 residues. Trimming shortened V by 0 bases and J by 2 bases, and 10 bases separated the two germline ends. The CDR3 region is CASSQDRGQNYGYTF. Written as DNA, the CDR3 is TGCGCCAGCAGCCAAGATCGCGGCCAGAACTATGGCTACACCTTC.

The sample holds a few counts of this clone. The V gene is TRBV6-1, the J gene TRBJ2-5; 7 nucleotides agree with TRBD2. V lost 1 base to trimming and J lost 1 base; unmatched junction nucleotides: 3. From germline, CDR1 is MNHNS and CDR2 SASEGT. The CDR3 has 15 residues. CDR3 DNA: TGTGCCAGCAGTGAAGTGGGGGGGGTCCAAGAGACCCAGTACTTC. It is translated as CASSEVGGVQETQYF.

This chain links TRBV2 with TRBJ1-1; D gene uncertain. Germline assignment: CDR1 SNHLY and CDR2 FYNNEI. Trimming removed 0 bases at V and 5 bases at J, with 10 bases between. The CDR3 contains 14 residues. The CDR3 DNA reads TGTGCCAGCAGTGAAGCGTACGGGCGGACTGAAGCTTTCTTT. Protein product: CASSEAYGRTEAFF. The variable domain in full, with the rest retrieved from reference TRBV2 and TRBJ1-1, is EPEVTQTPSHQVTQMGQEVILRCVPISNHLYFYWYRQILGQKVEFLVSFYNNEISEKSEIFDDQFSVERPDGSNFTLKIRSTKLEDSAMYFCASSEAYGRTEAFFGQGTRLTVV.

V gene TRBV5-1 combines with J gene TRBJ2-7, with unresolved D. From germline, CDR1 is SGHRS and CDR2 YFSETQ. The CDR3 consists of 14 residues. Trimming pared 0 bases from V and 1 base from J, leaving 8 bases between. The CDR3 loop reads CASSLDEPSYEQYF. The CDR3 DNA is TGCGCCAGCAGCTTGGATGAGCCGTCCTACGAGCAGTACTTC.

This clone appeared once. CDR3 region: CASSFLGQGRSADNEQFF. DNA of the CDR3: TGCGCCAGCAGCTTTCTCGGTCAGGGAAGGAGTGCGGACAATGAGCAGTTCTTC. V is TRBV5-1 and J is TRBJ2-1; tentative D call: TRBD1 (5 bases). This CDR3 contains 18 residues. Deletions cut 2 bases from V and 5 bases from J, with 23 bases between. Germline V gene data show CDR1 as SGHRS and CDR2 as YFSETQ. The full variable domain, rest sourced from reference TRBV5-1 and TRBJ2-1, is KAGVTQTPRYLIKTRGQQVTLSCSPISGHRSVSWYQQTPGQGLQFLFEYFSETQRNKGNFPGRFSGRQFSNSRSEMNVSTLELGDSALYLCASSFLGQGRSADNEQFFGPGTRLTVL.